At least ten counts were recorded for the clone carrying this TCR beta chain. As yet, its antigen is unknown. Looked up from germline, CDR1 is MNHEY and CDR2 is SVGAGI. Between the trimmed V and J ends, which lost 2 bases and 2 bases, there was a span of 16 bases. The length of the CDR3 is 16 residues. From genomic DNA, TCR beta CDR3 was amplified by two-round multiplex PCR. Individual primers that were specific to each TRBV and TRBJ gene served in first-round PCR. From the multiplex PCR reads, TCRdb called clonotypes with MiXCR, one entry per CDR3 protein. The table records around 26,000 distinct CDR3 sequences, about 32% of them present only once. The data derive from a study of prognosis after radiotherapy for stage I lung cancer. Looking at the study overall: Enrollment of stage I non-small cell lung cancer patients ran from 2018 to January 2019. Deemed medically inoperable were all patients with non-small cell lung cancer. Study findings and constraints: Unique TCR clone counts went down once patients had stereotactic body radiation therapy, median about 10,000 versus 6,900.

V usage is TRBV6-5 and J usage is TRBJ2-7, with D perhaps matching TRBD1 (6 bases). Specimen: PBMCs, collected before or after stereotactic body radiation therapy (not recorded which). The receptor was isolated from a donor at least 50 years old with non-small cell lung cancer. In DNA form, the CDR3 reads TGTGCCAGCAGTTACGGTTCCGGGACACCCACCTACGAGCAGTACTTC. Its translation is CASSYGSGTPTYEQYF.